This paragraph covers one T cell receptor beta chain sequence. The antigen is unknown. Template switching introduced UMIs that contain a 6-nucleotide sample barcode. Two nested PCRs, run for roughly 15 and 9 cycles, were applied to TCRalpha and TCRbeta cDNA. TCRdb reworked the 5' RACE reads into one entry per CDR3 protein, no DNA. The sample shows nearly 450,000 distinct CDR3 sequences, and about 2.2% sits with its ten largest clones. This entry is derived from a study of monozygotic twins with inflammatory bowel disease. Study outcomes and limitations: Patients got different immunosuppressive treatments, which may have made their repertoires more variable.

The sequenced sample consisted of blood. This sequence was found in a human donor with ulcerative colitis or Crohn's disease, or a healthy co-twin of an affected twin (not recorded which).

This CDR3 is CASTRPLVGTEAFF. This chain uses TRBV12-3 or TRBV12-4 with TRBJ1-1. The CDR3 is 14 residues long.